A selection of T cell receptor beta chains follows, all from one sample in a study of blood T cell repertoires in COVID-19. Sequencing was performed with immunoSEQ multiplex PCR; in TCRdb, only in-frame clones are kept and a portion is missing. The sample carries some 270,000 clones, around nine tenths recorded once. The source material was peripheral blood. The source of these receptors is a man aged 25 to 40 with acute or convalescent COVID-19. Each CDR3 is given with its conserved first and last residue. D genes are given only for firm matches. Clone size appears in some rows only: once, few, many, or a class for an expanded clone.

j_call	d_call	clone_size	cdr3_length	v_call	cdr3_aa	cdr3_nt
TRBJ1-4	TRBD1	-	14	TRBV9	CASSVGTVNEKLFF	TGTGCCAGCAGCGTCGGGACAGTAAATGAAAAACTGTTTTTT
TRBJ1-5	-	-	16	TRBV5-6	CASSQGGIIGNQPQHF	TGTGCCAGCTCACAAGGGGGTATCATAGGCAATCAGCCCCAGCATTTT
TRBJ1-4	TRBD1	-	15	TRBV7-6	CASRQLGQGDEKLFF	TGTGCCAGCAGACAATTGGGACAGGGCGATGAAAAACTGTTTTTT
TRBJ1-2	-	-	13	TRBV5-5	CASSLVQINGYTF	TGTGCCAGCAGCTTGGTACAGATTAATGGCTACACCTTC
TRBJ1-2	TRBD1	-	15	TRBV5-1	CASSLDRGPSYGYTF	TGCGCCAGCAGCTTGGACAGGGGCCCTTCTTATGGCTACACCTTC
TRBJ2-3	-	-	16	TRBV5-4	CASSLASGGIGDTQYF	TGTGCCAGCAGCTTGGCTTCAGGGGGGATTGGGGATACGCAGTATTTT
TRBJ2-6	-	once	15	TRBV5-4	CASSAGGFGANVLTF	TGTGCCAGCAGCGCCGGGGGATTCGGGGCCAACGTCCTGACTTTC
TRBJ1-2	TRBD1	-	15	TRBV28	CASRAGIAGTGNYTF	TGTGCCAGCAGGGCAGGGATAGCCGGGACAGGGAATTACACCTTC
TRBJ1-6	-	-	15	TRBV2	CASSVSQGENSPLHF	TGTGCCAGCAGTGTCTCTCAGGGCGAAAATTCACCCCTCCACTTT
TRBJ1-1	TRBD1	-	13	TRBV12-3/TRBV12-4	CASRKQGSTEAFF	TGTGCCAGCAGGAAACAGGGGTCGACTGAAGCTTTCTTT
TRBJ1-1	-	-	15	TRBV19	CASSIIAGGGTEAFF	TGTGCCAGTAGTATTATTGCAGGCGGAGGAACTGAAGCTTTCTTT
TRBJ1-1	-	-	14	TRBV18	CASSPPSGVTEAFF	TGTGCCAGCTCACCCCCGTCGGGGGTGACTGAAGCTTTCTTT
TRBJ1-1	-	-	14	TRBV30	CAWSVRRVRTEAFF	TGTGCCTGGAGTGTACGGAGGGTTCGGACTGAAGCTTTCTTT
TRBJ1-1	-	-	14	TRBV5-4	CASSLAGSRSEAFF	TGTGCCAGCAGCTTGGCTGGGAGCAGGAGTGAAGCTTTCTTT
TRBJ1-5	-	-	16	TRBV5-4	CASSLGGFESNQPQHF	TGTGCCAGCAGCTTGGGAGGGTTCGAAAGCAATCAGCCCCAGCATTTT
TRBJ2-1	-	-	14	TRBV5-1	CASSLPGGWNEQFF	TGCGCCAGCAGCTTGCCGGGGGGCTGGAATGAGCAGTTCTTC
TRBJ2-1	-	-	15	TRBV6-5	CASSKNYNRLNEQFF	TGTGCCAGCAGTAAAAACTATAATCGACTCAATGAGCAGTTCTTC
TRBJ1-2	-	-	14	TRBV5-1	CASSPTGANYGYTF	TGCGCCAGCAGTCCGACAGGCGCTAACTATGGCTACACCTTC
TRBJ1-4	-	-	16	TRBV28	CASSPGGGGRREKLFF	TGTGCCAGCAGCCCCGGGGGCGGGGGGCGGAGGGAAAAACTGTTTTTT
TRBJ2-7	TRBD1	-	16	TRBV6-2/TRBV6-3	CASSPLGQGAFSEQYF	TGTGCCAGCAGCCCTCTTGGACAGGGGGCTTTTTCCGAGCAGTACTTC
TRBJ1-4	-	-	13	TRBV3-1/TRBV3-2	CASSHRGSEKLFF	TGTGCCAGCAGCCATCGGGGAAGTGAAAAACTGTTTTTT
TRBJ2-2	TRBD1	-	15	TRBV24-1	CATSDRDRVTGELFF	TGTGCCACCAGTGACCGGGACAGAGTCACCGGGGAGCTGTTTTTT
TRBJ1-2	-	-	14	TRBV9	CASSAGTPNYGYTF	TGTGCCAGCAGCGCCGGGACACCTAACTATGGCTACACCTTC
TRBJ1-2	-	once	14	TRBV5-5	CASSWGRGNYGYTF	TGTGCCAGCAGCTGGGGTCGAGGGAACTATGGCTACACCTTC
TRBJ1-5	TRBD1	-	16	TRBV19	CASSRIRDSSNQPQHF	TGTGCCAGTAGTAGAATACGGGACAGTAGCAATCAGCCCCAGCATTTT
TRBJ1-2	TRBD1	once	13	TRBV18	CASSGQLNYGYTF	TGTGCCAGCTCGGGACAGCTAAATTATGGCTACACCTTC
TRBJ2-5	-	-	15	TRBV10-3	CAISESYATGETQYF	TGTGCCATCAGTGAGTCTTACGCCACGGGGGAGACCCAGTACTTC
TRBJ1-1	TRBD1	-	14	TRBV28	CASRSGGANTEAFF	TGTGCCAGCAGATCAGGGGGCGCGAACACTGAAGCTTTCTTT
TRBJ2-7	TRBD1	-	15	TRBV5-1	CASSLGVTGVYEQYF	TGCGCCAGCAGCTTAGGCGTGACAGGGGTCTACGAGCAGTACTTC
TRBJ1-2	-	-	16	TRBV11-2	CASSPRLVAAGYGYTF	TGTGCCAGCAGCCCCCGTTTGGTGGCGGCCGGCTATGGCTACACCTTC
TRBJ2-7	-	-	14	TRBV6-5	CASPMPGAPYEQYF	TGTGCCAGTCCAATGCCGGGAGCCCCCTACGAGCAGTACTTC
TRBJ1-2	TRBD1	-	13	TRBV6-5	CASSYSGTGPYTF	TGTGCCAGCAGTTACTCCGGGACAGGGCCCTACACCTTC
TRBJ1-2	-	-	13	TRBV5-1	CASSLDGDYGYTF	TGCGCCAGCAGCTTGGATGGAGACTATGGCTACACCTTC
TRBJ2-7	-	-	12	TRBV4-1	CASSKQGYEQYF	TGCGCCAGCAGTAAACAGGGCTACGAGCAGTACTTC
TRBJ2-5	TRBD1	once	14	TRBV7-8	CASSSTGAGETQYF	TGTGCCAGCAGCTCGACAGGGGCAGGGGAGACCCAGTACTTC
TRBJ2-5	-	-	13	TRBV6-5	CASRAGGQETQYF	TGTGCCAGCAGAGCGGGCGGTCAAGAGACCCAGTACTTC
TRBJ2-7	-	-	16	TRBV21-1	CASSKSLPRETYEQYF	TGTGCCAGCAGCAAAAGCTTACCCAGGGAAACCTACGAGCAGTACTTC
TRBJ2-1	-	-	14	TRBV7-2	CASSFRGSYNEQFF	TGTGCCAGCAGCTTCCGGGGTTCCTACAATGAGCAGTTCTTC
TRBJ1-3	TRBD1	-	15	TRBV4-2	CASSHPGQGRNTIYF	TGTGCCAGCAGCCACCCGGGACAGGGGCGAAACACCATATATTTT
TRBJ1-3	-	-	17	TRBV7-6	CASSHRDNRQSGNTIYF	TGTGCCAGCAGCCATCGGGACAACCGGCAGTCTGGAAACACCATATATTTT
TRBJ1-1	-	-	15	TRBV4-1	CASSQAGTPRTEAFF	TGCGCCAGCAGCCAAGCCGGGACACCGAGGACTGAAGCTTTCTTT
TRBJ1-1	TRBD1	-	15	TRBV7-9	CASSSRWTGDTEAFF	TGTGCCAGCAGCTCCCGTTGGACAGGCGACACTGAAGCTTTCTTT
TRBJ2-5	-	once	15	TRBV5-1	CASSWGHGGGETQYF	TGCGCCAGCAGCTGGGGCCACGGGGGAGGAGAGACCCAGTACTTC
TRBJ2-1	-	-	13	TRBV12-5	CASGARLYNEQFF	TGTGCTAGTGGTGCCCGACTGTACAATGAGCAGTTCTTC
TRBJ1-2	-	few	13	TRBV13	CASSASRDNNSTF	TGTGCCAGCAGCGCATCCCGGGACAATAATTCCACCTTC
TRBJ2-7	TRBD1	-	14	TRBV27	CASSFGQGAGEQYF	TGTGCCAGCAGTTTCGGCCAGGGGGCGGGAGAGCAGTACTTC
TRBJ1-4	-	-	14	TRBV19	CASSNLVVNEKLFF	TGTGCCAGTAGTAACCTGGTAGTTAATGAAAAACTGTTTTTT
TRBJ2-1	TRBD1	-	17	TRBV4-1	CASSQDPGTGTYNEQFF	TGCGCCAGCAGCCAAGACCCCGGGACAGGGACCTACAATGAGCAGTTCTTC
TRBJ2-5	TRBD2	-	17	TRBV15	CATSTRGGVDPSKTQYF	TGTGCCACCAGCACCCGTGGGGGGGTAGACCCCTCTAAGACCCAGTACTTC
TRBJ2-1	TRBD2	once	15	TRBV10-3	CASCEEGLAGDEQFF	TGTGCCTCTTGCGAAGAAGGACTAGCGGGGGATGAGCAGTTCTTC
TRBJ1-3	-	-	14	TRBV7-9	CASSLSVSGNTIYF	TGTGCCAGCAGCTTGTCCGTCTCTGGAAACACCATATATTTT